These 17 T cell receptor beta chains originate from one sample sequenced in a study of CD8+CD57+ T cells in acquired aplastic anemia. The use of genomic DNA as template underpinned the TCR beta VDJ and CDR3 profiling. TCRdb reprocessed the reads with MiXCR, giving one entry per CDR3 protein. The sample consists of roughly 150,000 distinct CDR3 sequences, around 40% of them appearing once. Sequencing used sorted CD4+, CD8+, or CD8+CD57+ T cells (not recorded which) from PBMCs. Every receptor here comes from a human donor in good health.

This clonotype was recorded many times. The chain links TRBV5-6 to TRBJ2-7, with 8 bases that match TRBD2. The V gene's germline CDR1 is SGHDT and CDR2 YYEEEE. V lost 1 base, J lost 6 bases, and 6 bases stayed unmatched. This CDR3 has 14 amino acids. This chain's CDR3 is CASSLRAGVPEQYF. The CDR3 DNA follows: TGTGCCAGCAGCTTGAGAGCGGGAGTCCCCGAGCAGTACTTC. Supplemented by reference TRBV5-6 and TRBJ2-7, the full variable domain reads DAGVTQSPTHLIKTRGQQVTLRCSPKSGHDTVSWYQQALGQGPQFIFQYYEEEERQRGNFPDRFSGHQFPNYSSELNVNALLLGDSALYLCASSLRAGVPEQYFGPGTRLTVT.

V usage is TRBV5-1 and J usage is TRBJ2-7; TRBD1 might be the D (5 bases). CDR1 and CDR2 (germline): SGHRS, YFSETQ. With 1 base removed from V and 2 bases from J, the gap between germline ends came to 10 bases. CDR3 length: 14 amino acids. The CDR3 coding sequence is TGCGCCAGCAGCTTGCCCACAGGCACCTACGAGCAGTACTTC. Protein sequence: CASSLPTGTYEQYF.

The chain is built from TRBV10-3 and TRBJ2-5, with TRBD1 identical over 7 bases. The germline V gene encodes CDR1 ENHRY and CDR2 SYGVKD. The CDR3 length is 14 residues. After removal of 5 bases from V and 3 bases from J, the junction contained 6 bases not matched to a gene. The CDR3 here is CAISQTGPKETQYF. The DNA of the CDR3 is TGTGCCATCAGTCAGACAGGGCCCAAAGAGACCCAGTACTTC.

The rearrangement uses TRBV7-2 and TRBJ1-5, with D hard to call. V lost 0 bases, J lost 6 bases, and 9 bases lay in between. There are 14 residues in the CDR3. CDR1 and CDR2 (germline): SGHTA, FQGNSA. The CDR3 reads CASSLAPGSQPQHF. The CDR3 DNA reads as TGTGCCAGCAGCTTAGCCCCTGGGTCTCAGCCCCAGCATTTT. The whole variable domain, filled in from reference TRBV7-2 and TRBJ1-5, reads GAGVSQSPSNKVTEKGKDVELRCDPISGHTALYWYRQSLGQGLEFLIYFQGNSAPDKSGLPSDRFSAERTGGSVSTLTIQRTQQEDSAVYLCASSLAPGSQPQHFGDGTRLSIL.

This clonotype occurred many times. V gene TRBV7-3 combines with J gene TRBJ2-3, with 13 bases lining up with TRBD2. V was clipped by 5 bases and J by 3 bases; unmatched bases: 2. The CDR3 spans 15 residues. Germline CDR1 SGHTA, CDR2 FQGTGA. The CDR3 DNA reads TGTGCCAGCAGCAGGGGACTAGCGGGGACAGATACGCAGTATTTT. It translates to CASSRGLAGTDTQYF.

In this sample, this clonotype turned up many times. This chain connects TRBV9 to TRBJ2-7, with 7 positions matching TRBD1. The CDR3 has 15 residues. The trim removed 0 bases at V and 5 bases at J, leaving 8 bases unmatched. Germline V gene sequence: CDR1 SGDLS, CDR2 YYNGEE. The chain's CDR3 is CASSVVGTEVNEQYF. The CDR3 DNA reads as TGTGCCAGCAGCGTAGTCGGGACAGAGGTCAACGAGCAGTACTTC.

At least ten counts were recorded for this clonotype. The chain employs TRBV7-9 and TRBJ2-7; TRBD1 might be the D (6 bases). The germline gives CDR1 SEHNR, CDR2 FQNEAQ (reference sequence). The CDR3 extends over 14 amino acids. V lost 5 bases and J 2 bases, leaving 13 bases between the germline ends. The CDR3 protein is CASSERGQTYEQYF. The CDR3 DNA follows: TGTGCCAGCAGCGAAAGAGGACAGACCTACGAGCAGTACTTC.

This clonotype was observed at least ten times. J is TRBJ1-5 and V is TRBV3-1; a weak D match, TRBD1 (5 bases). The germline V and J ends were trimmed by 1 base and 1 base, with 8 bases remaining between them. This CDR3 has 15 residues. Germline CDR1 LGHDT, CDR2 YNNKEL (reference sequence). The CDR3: CASSQGWDSNQPQHF. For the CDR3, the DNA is TGTGCCAGCAGCCAAGGATGGGACAGCAATCAGCCCCAGCATTTT. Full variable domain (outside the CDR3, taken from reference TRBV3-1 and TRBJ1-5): DTAVSQTPKYLVTQMGNDKSIKCEQNLGHDTMYWYKQDSKKFLKIMFSYNNKELIINETVPNRFSPKSPDKAHLNLHINSLELGDSAVYFCASSQGWDSNQPQHFGDGTRLSIL.

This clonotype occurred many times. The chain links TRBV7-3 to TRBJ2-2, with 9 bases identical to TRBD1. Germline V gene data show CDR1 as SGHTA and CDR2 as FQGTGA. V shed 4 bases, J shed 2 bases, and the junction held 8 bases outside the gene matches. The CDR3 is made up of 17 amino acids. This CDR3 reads CASSSGTGGLNTGELFF. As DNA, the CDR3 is TGTGCCAGCAGCTCAGGAACAGGGGGCCTCAACACCGGGGAGCTGTTTTTT.

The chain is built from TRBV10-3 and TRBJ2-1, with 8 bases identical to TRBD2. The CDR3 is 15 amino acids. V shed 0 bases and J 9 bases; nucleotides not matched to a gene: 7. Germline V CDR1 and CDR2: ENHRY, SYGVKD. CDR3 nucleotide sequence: TGTGCCATCAGTGAGTCCTCGGGGGGGCCCTTTGAGCAGTTCTTC. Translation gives CAISESSGGPFEQFF.

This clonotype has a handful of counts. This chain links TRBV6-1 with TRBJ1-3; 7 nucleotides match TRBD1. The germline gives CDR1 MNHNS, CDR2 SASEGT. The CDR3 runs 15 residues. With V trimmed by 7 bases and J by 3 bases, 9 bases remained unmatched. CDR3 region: CASTLRGSFGNTIYF. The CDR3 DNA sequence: TGTGCCAGCACTCTCAGGGGGTCGTTTGGAAACACCATATATTTT.

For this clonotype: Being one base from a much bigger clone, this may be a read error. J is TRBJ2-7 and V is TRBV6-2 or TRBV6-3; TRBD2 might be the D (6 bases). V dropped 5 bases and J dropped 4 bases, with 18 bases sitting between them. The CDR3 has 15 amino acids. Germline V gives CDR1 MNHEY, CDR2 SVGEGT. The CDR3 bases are TGTGCCAGCAGTGATCGTGGGACTTACGGTTACGAGCAGTACTTC. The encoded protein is CASSDRGTYGYEQYF.

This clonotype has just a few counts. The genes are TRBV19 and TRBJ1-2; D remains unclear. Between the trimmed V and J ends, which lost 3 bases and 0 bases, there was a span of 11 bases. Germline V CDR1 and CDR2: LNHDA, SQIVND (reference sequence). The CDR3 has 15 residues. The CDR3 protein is CASSIVQTANYGYTF. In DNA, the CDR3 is TGTGCCAGTAGTATCGTTCAAACGGCTAACTATGGCTACACCTTC. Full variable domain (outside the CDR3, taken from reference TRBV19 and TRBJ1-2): DGGITQSPKYLFRKEGQNVTLSCEQNLNHDAMYWYRQDPGQGLRLIYYSQIVNDFQKGDIAEGYSVSREKKESFPLTVTSAQKNPTAFYLCASSIVQTANYGYTFGSGTRLTVV.

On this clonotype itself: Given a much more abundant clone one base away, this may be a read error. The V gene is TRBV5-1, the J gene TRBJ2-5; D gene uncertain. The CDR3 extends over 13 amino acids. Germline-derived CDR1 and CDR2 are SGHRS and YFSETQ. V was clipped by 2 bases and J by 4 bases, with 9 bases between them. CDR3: CASSFDTGETQYF. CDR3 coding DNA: TGCGCCAGCAGCTTCGACACTGGAGAGACCCAGTACTTC. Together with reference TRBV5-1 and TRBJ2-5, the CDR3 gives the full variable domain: KAGVTQTPRYLIKTRGQQVTLSCSPISGHRSVSWYQQTPGQGLQFLFEYFSETQRNKGNFPGRFSGRQFSNSRSEMNVSTLELGDSALYLCASSFDTGETQYFGPGTRLLVL.

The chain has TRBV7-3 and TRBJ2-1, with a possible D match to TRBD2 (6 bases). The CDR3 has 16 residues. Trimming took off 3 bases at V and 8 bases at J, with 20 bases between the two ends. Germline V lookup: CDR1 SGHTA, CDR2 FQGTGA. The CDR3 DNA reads TGTGCCAGCAGCTTTTATCTTAGGAGAGGAGGGGATGAGCAGTTCTTC. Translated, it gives CASSFYLRRGGDEQFF.

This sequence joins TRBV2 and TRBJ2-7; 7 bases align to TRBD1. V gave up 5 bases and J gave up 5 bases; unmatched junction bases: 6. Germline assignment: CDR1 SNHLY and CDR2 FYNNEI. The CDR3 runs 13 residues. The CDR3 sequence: CASSYDRVDEQYF. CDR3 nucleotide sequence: TGTGCCAGCAGTTACGACAGGGTTGACGAGCAGTACTTC.

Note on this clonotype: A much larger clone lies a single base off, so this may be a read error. CDR3 coding DNA: TGTGCCAGCAGTTTAGTACCGCCTTTGAGCACTGGGGCCAACGTCCTGACTTTC. It is translated as CASSLVPPLSTGANVLTF. The gene calls are TRBV12-3 or TRBV12-4 and TRBJ2-6; no reliable D call. The V end lost 1 base, the J end lost 2 bases, and 15 bases lay between the germline ends. CDR3 length: 18 residues.